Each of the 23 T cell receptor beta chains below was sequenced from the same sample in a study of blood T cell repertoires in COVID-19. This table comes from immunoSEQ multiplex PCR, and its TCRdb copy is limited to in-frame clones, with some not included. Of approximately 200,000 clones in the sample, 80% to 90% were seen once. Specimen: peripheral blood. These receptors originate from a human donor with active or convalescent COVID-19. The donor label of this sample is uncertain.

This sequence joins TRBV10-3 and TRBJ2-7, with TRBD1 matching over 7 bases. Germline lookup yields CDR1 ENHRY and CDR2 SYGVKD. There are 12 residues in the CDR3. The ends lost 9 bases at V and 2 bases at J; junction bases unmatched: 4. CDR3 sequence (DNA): TGTGCCATTAGACAGGGAGCCTACGAGCAGTACTTC. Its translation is CAIRQGAYEQYF.

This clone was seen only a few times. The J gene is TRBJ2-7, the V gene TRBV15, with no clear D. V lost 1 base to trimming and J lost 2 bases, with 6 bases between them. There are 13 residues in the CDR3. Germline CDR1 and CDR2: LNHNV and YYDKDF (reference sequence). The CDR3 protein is CATSRGQTYEQYF. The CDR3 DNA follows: TGTGCCACCAGCAGAGGGCAGACCTACGAGCAGTACTTC.

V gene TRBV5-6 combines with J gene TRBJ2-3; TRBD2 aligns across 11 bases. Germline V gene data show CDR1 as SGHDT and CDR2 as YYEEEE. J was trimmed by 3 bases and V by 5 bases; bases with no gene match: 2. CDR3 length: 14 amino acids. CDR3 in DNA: TGTGCCAGCAGTTCTAGCGGGAGGACAGATACGCAGTATTTT. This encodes CASSSSGRTDTQYF.

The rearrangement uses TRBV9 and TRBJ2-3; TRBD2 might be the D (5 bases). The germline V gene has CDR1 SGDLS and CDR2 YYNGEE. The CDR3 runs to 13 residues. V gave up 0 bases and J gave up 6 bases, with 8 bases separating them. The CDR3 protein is CASSVGSADTQYF. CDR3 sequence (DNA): TGTGCCAGCAGCGTAGGTAGCGCCGATACGCAGTATTTT. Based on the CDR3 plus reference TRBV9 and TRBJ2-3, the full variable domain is DSGVTQTPKHLITATGQRVTLRCSPRSGDLSVYWYQQSLDQGLQFLIQYYNGEERAKGNILERFSAQQFPDLHSELNLSSLELGDSALYFCASSVGSADTQYFGPGTRLTVL.

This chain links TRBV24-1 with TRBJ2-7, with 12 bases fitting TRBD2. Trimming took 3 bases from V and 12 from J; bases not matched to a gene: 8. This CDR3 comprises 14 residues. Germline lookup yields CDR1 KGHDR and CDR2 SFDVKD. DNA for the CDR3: TGTGCCACCAGTGATCCCAGGACTAGCGGGATAGTGTACTTC. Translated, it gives CATSDPRTSGIVYF.

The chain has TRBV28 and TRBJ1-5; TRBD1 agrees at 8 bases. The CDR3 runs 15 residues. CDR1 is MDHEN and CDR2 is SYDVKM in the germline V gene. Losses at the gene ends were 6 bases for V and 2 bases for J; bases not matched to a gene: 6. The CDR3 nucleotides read TGTGCCAGCAGCCAGGGGGCTTTAGGCAATCAGCCCCAGCATTTT. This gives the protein CASSQGALGNQPQHF.

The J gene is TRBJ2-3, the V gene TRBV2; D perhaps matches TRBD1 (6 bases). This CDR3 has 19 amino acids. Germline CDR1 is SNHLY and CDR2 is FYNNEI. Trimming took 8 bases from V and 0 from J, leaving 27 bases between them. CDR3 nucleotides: TGTGCCAGCGGGCGTTCCACAGGGAGAGGTCTGACAAGCACAGATACGCAGTATTTT. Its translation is CASGRSTGRGLTSTDTQYF.

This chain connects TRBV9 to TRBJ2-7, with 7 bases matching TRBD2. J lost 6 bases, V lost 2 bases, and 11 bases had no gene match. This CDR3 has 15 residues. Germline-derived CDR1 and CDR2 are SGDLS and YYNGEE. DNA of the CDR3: TGTGCCAGCAGCGTCAGAGCGGGAAAAGGAGCCGAGCAGTACTTC. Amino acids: CASSVRAGKGAEQYF.

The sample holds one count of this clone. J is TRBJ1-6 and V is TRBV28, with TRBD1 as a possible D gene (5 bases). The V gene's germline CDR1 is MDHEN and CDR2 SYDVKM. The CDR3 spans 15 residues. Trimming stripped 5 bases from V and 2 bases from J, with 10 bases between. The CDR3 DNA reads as TGTGCCAGCAGTAGGGGTACTACCTATAATTCACCCCTCCACTTT. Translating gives CASSRGTTYNSPLHF.

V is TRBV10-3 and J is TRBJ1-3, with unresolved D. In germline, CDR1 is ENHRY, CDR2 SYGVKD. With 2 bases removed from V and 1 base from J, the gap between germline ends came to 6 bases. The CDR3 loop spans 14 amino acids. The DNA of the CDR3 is TGTGCCATCAGTGAGCTGCGGTCTGGAAACACCATATATTTT. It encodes CAISELRSGNTIYF.

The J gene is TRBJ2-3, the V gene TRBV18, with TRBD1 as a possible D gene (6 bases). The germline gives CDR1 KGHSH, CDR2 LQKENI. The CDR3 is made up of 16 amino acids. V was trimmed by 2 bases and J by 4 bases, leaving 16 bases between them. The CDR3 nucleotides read TGTGCCAGCTCACCAAGGGAATGGGGGCGAGCAGATACGCAGTATTTT. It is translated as CASSPREWGRADTQYF.

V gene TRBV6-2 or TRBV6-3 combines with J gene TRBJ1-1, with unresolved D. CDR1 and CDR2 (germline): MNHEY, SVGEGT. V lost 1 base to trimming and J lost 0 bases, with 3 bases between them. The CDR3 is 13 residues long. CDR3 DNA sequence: TGTGCCAGCAGTTACTGGCTGAACACTGAAGCTTTCTTT. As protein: CASSYWLNTEAFF.

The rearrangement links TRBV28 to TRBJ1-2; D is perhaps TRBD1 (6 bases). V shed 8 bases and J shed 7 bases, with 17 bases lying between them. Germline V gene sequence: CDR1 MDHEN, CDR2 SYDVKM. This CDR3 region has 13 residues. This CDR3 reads CASFFVTGSGYTF. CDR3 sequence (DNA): TGTGCCAGCTTTTTTGTTACAGGGTCTGGCTACACCTTC.

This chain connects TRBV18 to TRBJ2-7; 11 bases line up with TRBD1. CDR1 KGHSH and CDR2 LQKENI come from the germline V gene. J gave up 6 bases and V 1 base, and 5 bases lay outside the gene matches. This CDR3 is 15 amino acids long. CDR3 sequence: CASSPLGQGAGEQYF. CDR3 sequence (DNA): TGTGCCAGCTCACCACTCGGACAGGGGGCAGGCGAGCAGTACTTC.

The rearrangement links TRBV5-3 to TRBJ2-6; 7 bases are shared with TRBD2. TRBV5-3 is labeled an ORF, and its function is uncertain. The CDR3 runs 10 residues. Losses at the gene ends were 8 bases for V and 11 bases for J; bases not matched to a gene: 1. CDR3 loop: CASGGDVLTF. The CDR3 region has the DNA TGTGCCAGTGGGGGGGACGTCCTGACTTTC.

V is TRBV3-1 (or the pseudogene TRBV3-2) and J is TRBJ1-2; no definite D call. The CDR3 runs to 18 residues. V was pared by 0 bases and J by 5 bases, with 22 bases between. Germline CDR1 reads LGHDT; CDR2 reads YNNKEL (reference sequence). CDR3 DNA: TGTGCCAGCAGCCAAGAGTGGCAGTCGCGGGCCTCTTCGTATGGCTACACCTTC. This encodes CASSQEWQSRASSYGYTF.

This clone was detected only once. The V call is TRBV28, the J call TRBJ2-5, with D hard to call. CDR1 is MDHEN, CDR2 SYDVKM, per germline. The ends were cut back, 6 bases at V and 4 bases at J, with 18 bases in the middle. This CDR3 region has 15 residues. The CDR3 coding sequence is TGTGCCAGCAGCAGTTTGACGGATAGAGGAGAGACCCAGTACTTC. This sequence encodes CASSSLTDRGETQYF.

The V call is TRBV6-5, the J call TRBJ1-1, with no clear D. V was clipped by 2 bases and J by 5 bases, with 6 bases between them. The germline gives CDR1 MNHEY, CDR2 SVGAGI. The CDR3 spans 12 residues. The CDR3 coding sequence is TGTGCCAGCAGTTACACGAGGACTGAAGCTTTCTTT. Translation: CASSYTRTEAFF.

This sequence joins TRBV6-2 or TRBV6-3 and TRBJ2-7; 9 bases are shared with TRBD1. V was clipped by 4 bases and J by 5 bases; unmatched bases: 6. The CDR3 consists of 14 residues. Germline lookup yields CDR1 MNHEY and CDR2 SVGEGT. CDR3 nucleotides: TGTGCCAGCAGTTTTAGGGACAGGGACCACGAGCAGTACTTC. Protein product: CASSFRDRDHEQYF.

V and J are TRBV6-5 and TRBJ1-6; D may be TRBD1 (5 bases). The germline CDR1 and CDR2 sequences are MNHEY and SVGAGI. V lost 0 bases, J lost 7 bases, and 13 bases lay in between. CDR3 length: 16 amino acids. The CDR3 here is CASSYSFQGGNSPLHF. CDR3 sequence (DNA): TGTGCCAGCAGTTACTCGTTTCAGGGTGGAAATTCACCCCTCCACTTT.

The CDR3 sequence: CASGTSENYEQYF. Written as DNA, the CDR3 is TGTGCCAGCGGGACTAGCGAGAACTACGAGCAGTACTTC. The chain combines TRBV21-1 with TRBJ2-7; the table's D call TRBD2 went unverified against the DNA. TRBV21-1 is a documented pseudogene. The CDR3 runs to 13 residues.

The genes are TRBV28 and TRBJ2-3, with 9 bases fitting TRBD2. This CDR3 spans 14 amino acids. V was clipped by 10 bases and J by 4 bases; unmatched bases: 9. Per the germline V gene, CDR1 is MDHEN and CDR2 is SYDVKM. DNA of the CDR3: TGTGCCACCAGCCCTAGCGGGGTAGCAGATACGCAGTATTTT. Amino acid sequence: CATSPSGVADTQYF.

The CDR3 loop reads CASSSQGNTIYF. In DNA form, the CDR3 reads TGTGCCAGCAGCTCACAGGGAAACACCATATATTTT. The chain combines TRBV11-2 with TRBJ1-3; the D is unclear. The CDR3 is 12 residues long. The ends were cut back, 4 bases at V and 4 bases at J, with 5 bases in the middle. From germline, CDR1 is SGHAT and CDR2 FQNNGV.